This T cell receptor (beta chain) was recorded in a study of blood T cell repertoires in COVID-19. Study context: Sites across the United States, Italy and Spain contributed samples from acute and convalescent COVID-19. In each case, the material was cDNA or gDNA derived from T cells, B-cell-depleted T cells, or PBMCs.

The germline CDR1 and CDR2 sequences are MNHEY and SMNVEV (reference sequence). CDR3 length: 15 amino acids. The ends lost 10 bases at V and 4 bases at J; junction bases unmatched: 6. This clone appeared once. Authors' processing steps: Nucleated cell counts were estimated from reference gene primer amplification. The assay was immunoSEQ multiplex PCR, and TCRdb's table has in-frame clones only and misses some. The DNA gave D and trimming, while V, J and clone size come from that table. The sample has 80,000 to 95,000 clones; around 85% are singletons. The chain couples TRBV27 to TRBJ2-2; 13 nucleotides align to TRBD2. This clonotype originated in a man aged 80 or over with acute or convalescent COVID-19. The sequencing sample was made of peripheral blood. The CDR3 DNA sequence: TGTGCCACTCAACTAGCGGGAGGGGGCACCGGGGAGCTGTTTTTT. Protein sequence: CATQLAGGGTGELFF.